A selection of T cell receptor beta chains follows, all from one sample in a study of cytomegalovirus exposure and HLA in healthy donors. Data came from immunoSEQ multiplex PCR; TCRdb stores just in-frame clones and leaves some out. This sample has approximately 82,000 clones, with under 80% found just once. The specimen was PBMCs. The receptors stem from a man in his forties or fifties in good health and CMV-seronegative. CDR3s include the opening cysteine and the closing phenylalanine or tryptophan. Fields, in order: CDR3 protein, CDR3 DNA, J gene, V gene, clone size, D gene. A D gene is named only where the DNA matches it firmly. Clone sizes are given selectively: once, few, many, or a class where the clone is expanded.

CASSLSIGEVADYEQYF	TGTGCCAGCAGTTTATCGATCGGTGAGGTAGCGGACTACGAGCAGTACTTC	TRBJ2-7	TRBV27	.	.
CASSSRGVGGYTF	TGTGCCAGCAGCTCCAGGGGGGTAGGTGGCTACACCTTC	TRBJ1-2	TRBV7-9	.	TRBD1
CSVAGTGTYNEQFF	TGCAGCGTCGCGGGGACAGGGACCTACAATGAGCAGTTCTTC	TRBJ2-1	TRBV29-1	few	TRBD1
CASRSGTGTYEQYF	TGTGCCAGCAGATCCGGGACAGGCACCTACGAGCAGTACTTC	TRBJ2-7	TRBV6-1	.	TRBD1
CASSYSRREAGEQFF	TGTGCCAGCAGTTACTCGAGGCGGGAGGCTGGTGAGCAGTTCTTC	TRBJ2-1	TRBV6-5	few	TRBD2
CASGSTPGQEAYNEQFF	TGTGCTAGTGGTTCTACCCCGGGACAGGAAGCTTACAATGAGCAGTTCTTC	TRBJ2-1	TRBV12-5	.	TRBD1
CASSWSSSTDTQYF	TGTGCCAGTAGTTGGAGTTCTAGCACAGATACGCAGTATTTT	TRBJ2-3	TRBV19	.	.
CASSFGTGDEQFF	TGTGCTAGCAGCTTCGGGACTGGCGATGAGCAGTTCTTC	TRBJ2-1	TRBV7-7	.	.
CSVSGHSGNTIYF	TGCAGCGTCTCGGGACACTCTGGAAACACCATATATTTT	TRBJ1-3	TRBV29-1	.	.
CASSLDRDQPQHF	TGTGCCAGCAGCTTAGATCGGGATCAGCCCCAGCATTTT	TRBJ1-5	TRBV11-2	few	.
CASSSQGFYGYTF	TGTGCCAGCAGTTCCCAGGGATTCTATGGCTACACCTTC	TRBJ1-2	TRBV6-5	.	.
CASSRGRLAGVSAYEQYF	TGTGCCAGCAGCCGTGGAAGACTAGCGGGAGTTTCGGCCTACGAGCAGTACTTC	TRBJ2-7	TRBV11-2	.	TRBD2
CASSSGLGGRGTDTQYF	TGTGCCAGCAGCTCAGGGCTTGGCGGGAGGGGCACAGATACGCAGTATTTT	TRBJ2-3	TRBV7-8	.	TRBD2
CASSIGRDQPQHF	TGTGCCAGTAGTATAGGCAGGGATCAGCCCCAGCATTTT	TRBJ1-5	TRBV19	.	.
CASSHVQANSPLHF	TGTGCCAGCAGCCATGTACAGGCCAATTCACCCCTCCACTTT	TRBJ1-6	TRBV14	.	.
CASSLATAYGYTF	TGTGCCAGCAGTTTAGCGACAGCCTATGGCTACACCTTC	TRBJ1-2	TRBV28	.	.
CASSLLAREQYF	TGTGCCAGCAGTTTACTAGCGAGGGAGCAGTACTTC	TRBJ2-7	TRBV6-1	.	TRBD2
CASRAEAADTQYF	TGTGCCAGCAGAGCGGAGGCGGCAGATACGCAGTATTTT	TRBJ2-3	TRBV27	.	.
CASSLLAGYYEQYF	TGCGCCAGCAGTCTATTAGCGGGTTACTACGAGCAGTACTTC	TRBJ2-7	TRBV10-2	.	TRBD2
CASSYTQSRGRSPLHF	TGTGCCAGCAGTTACACCCAGTCCAGGGGGCGATCACCCCTCCACTTT	TRBJ1-6	TRBV6-5	.	TRBD1
CASSFQVIGSYEQYF	TGTGCCAGCAGTTTTCAGGTCATCGGATCCTACGAGCAGTACTTC	TRBJ2-7	TRBV28	.	.
CASSPRGGSTDTQYF	TGTGCCAGCAGCCCCAGGGGCGGGAGCACAGATACGCAGTATTTT	TRBJ2-3	TRBV28	.	.
CASSLSRTATGVNEKLFF	TGTGCCAGCTCACTCTCTAGGACAGCCACTGGTGTCAATGAAAAACTGTTTTTT	TRBJ1-4	TRBV18	.	.
CASSDRTGRTGELFF	TGCGCCAGCAGCGACCGGACAGGACGTACCGGGGAGCTGTTTTTT	TRBJ2-2	TRBV5-1	.	TRBD1
CASSLAFNLQETQYF	TGTGCCAGCAGCTTGGCCTTTAATCTTCAAGAGACCCAGTACTTC	TRBJ2-5	TRBV11-2	few	.
CASSPSGGTLWGAFF	TGTGCCAGCTCACCATCAGGGGGAACCCTATGGGGAGCTTTCTTT	TRBJ1-1	TRBV18	.	TRBD1
CASSLRQGEKLFF	TGTGCCAGCAGCTTAAGACAGGGGGAAAAACTGTTTTTT	TRBJ1-4	TRBV7-9	few	TRBD1
CASSFGGASAGYEQYF	TGTGCCAGCAGCTTCGGGGGGGCGTCGGCTGGTTACGAGCAGTACTTC	TRBJ2-7	TRBV9	.	TRBD2
CASSRGLAGAGANGLTF	TGCGCCAGCAGCCGTGGACTAGCGGGCGCTGGGGCCAACGGCCTGACTTTC	TRBJ2-6	TRBV5-1	.	TRBD2
CASSKGYATNEKLFF	TGTGCCAGCAGTAAGGGGTATGCAACTAATGAAAAACTGTTTTTT	TRBJ1-4	TRBV27	.	.
CASSPQQQMHTGELFF	TGTGCCAGCTCACCACAACAACAAATGCACACCGGGGAGCTGTTTTTT	TRBJ2-2	TRBV18	.	.
CSVAATSGRRYEQFF	TGCAGCGTGGCCGCGACTAGCGGGAGGAGGTATGAGCAGTTCTTC	TRBJ2-1	TRBV29-1	.	TRBD2
CASSPGQSSYNEQFF	TGTGCCAGCAGCCCTGGACAGAGCTCCTACAATGAGCAGTTCTTC	TRBJ2-1	TRBV9	.	.
CASRGANSNQPQHF	TGTGCCAGCCGCGGGGCCAATAGCAATCAGCCCCAGCATTTT	TRBJ1-5	TRBV28	few	.
CAWRAPSRIGELFF	TGTGCCTGGAGAGCGCCTAGCCGCATCGGGGAGCTGTTTTTT	TRBJ2-2	TRBV30	.	.
CSVEHSSYNEQFF	TGCAGCGTTGAACACAGCTCCTACAATGAGCAGTTCTTC	TRBJ2-1	TRBV29-1	once	.
CASSAGTNYYEQYF	TGCGCCAGCAGCGCCGGGACAAACTATTACGAGCAGTACTTC	TRBJ2-7	TRBV10-1	.	.
CASSLADRVNTIYF	TGTGCCAGCAGCTTAGCGGACAGGGTGAACACCATATATTTT	TRBJ1-3	TRBV7-9	once	TRBD1
CASSLRAGGGNGELFF	TGTGCCAGCAGTTTACGGGCAGGGGGCGGGAACGGGGAGCTGTTTTTT	TRBJ2-2	TRBV27	.	TRBD1
CASGRDFYEQYF	TGTGCTAGTGGTCGCGACTTTTACGAGCAGTACTTC	TRBJ2-7	TRBV12-5	.	.
CASSSIQGSSYNEQFF	TGTGCCAGCAGCTCGATACAGGGGAGCTCCTACAATGAGCAGTTCTTC	TRBJ2-1	TRBV5-6	.	TRBD1
CASSIVPGSGANVLTF	TGTGCCAGTAGTATAGTTCCGGGGAGTGGGGCCAACGTCCTGACTTTC	TRBJ2-6	TRBV19	.	.